This T cell receptor beta chain was identified during a study of chemoradiotherapy in HPV16-positive cancers. In the study overall: A couple of HPV16-positive patients' cells yielded candidate HPV-specific clones and common motifs.

This clone is classed as large. As yet, its antigen is unknown. The CDR3 spans 15 residues. CDR1 is MNHEY, CDR2 SVGAGI, per germline. V was pared by 0 bases and J by 2 bases, with 10 bases between. Study results and caveats: Candidate HPV-specific clones and E7-related TCR motifs grew in tumor during treatment.

Repertoires were generated with immunoSEQ multiplex PCR, while TCRdb's copy carries only in-frame clones and drops some. The data hold about 24,000 clones, with less than 90% observed a single time. This receptor was obtained from a human donor with HPV-associated anogenital cancer. The sequencing used blood, collected from a patient who underwent chemoradiotherapy. The genes are TRBV6-5 and TRBJ1-2; D gene uncertain. As DNA, the CDR3 is TGTGCCAGCAGTTACTCGGGCGTTCCGAACTATGGCTACACCTTC. This sequence encodes CASSYSGVPNYGYTF.